The 6 T cell receptor beta chains given below trace back to one sample, sequenced in a study of Tregs in tolerant kidney transplant recipients. Produced via immunoSEQ multiplex PCR; TCRdb's table is partial and in-frame only. The profile shows roughly 86,000 clones, over 85% of them singletons. Related graft donors supplied nonmyeloablative bone marrow transplants, and mixed chimerism was transient. Material: CD4+ T cells from blood (PBMCs), obtained 12 months after the transplant. These receptors were collected from a human patient who received a combined kidney and bone marrow transplant. Part of the T cell pool may stem from the graft donor.

CDR3 nucleotide sequence: TGTGCCAGCAGGTGGGGACAGGGGCCCTACGAGCAGTACTTC. Its protein is CASRWGQGPYEQYF. The chain recombines TRBV28 with TRBJ2-7; 10 bases agree with TRBD1. The ends lost 6 bases at V and 2 bases at J; junction bases unmatched: 4. In germline, CDR1 is MDHEN, CDR2 SYDVKM. The CDR3 consists of 14 residues.

J is TRBJ2-3 and V is TRBV18; 9 bases align to TRBD2. Germline V gene data show CDR1 as KGHSH and CDR2 as LQKENI. This CDR3 has 16 amino acids. After removal of 2 bases from V and 1 base from J, the junction contained 4 bases not matched to a gene. The CDR3 DNA is TGTGCCAGCTCACCAGAGACTAGCGGAGGCACAGATACGCAGTATTTT. It translates to CASSPETSGGTDTQYF.

V is TRBV28 and J is TRBJ2-2, with 7 positions matching TRBD2. Unmatched junction bases numbered 2, after V lost 1 base and J lost 6 bases. The CDR3 runs to 14 residues. In germline, CDR1 is MDHEN, CDR2 SYDVKM. The CDR3 bases are TGTGCCAGCAGTTTATTGGGGGGGGCCGGGGAGCTGTTTTTT. This encodes CASSLLGGAGELFF.

V is TRBV7-6 and J is TRBJ2-5; D uncertain. Trimming stripped 2 bases from V and 7 bases from J, with 14 bases between. The germline gives CDR1 SGHVS, CDR2 FNYEAQ. This CDR3 region has 14 residues. In DNA form, the CDR3 reads TGTGCCAGCAGCTTATATACCTCGTCGGTGACCCAGTACTTC. Its translation: CASSLYTSSVTQYF.

Only one count was recorded for this clone. The J gene is TRBJ2-7, the V gene TRBV2; 15 bases are shared with TRBD2. The ends lost 5 bases at V and 0 bases at J; junction bases unmatched: 8. The CDR3 covers 18 residues. The germline CDR1 and CDR2 sequences are SNHLY and FYNNEI. The CDR3 DNA follows: TGTGCCAGCAGTCTGGGACTAGCGGGGGGCCGTAGCTCCTACGAGCAGTACTTC. It yields the protein CASSLGLAGGRSSYEQYF.

J is TRBJ2-6 and V is TRBV7-9; TRBD1 aligns across 12 bases. The germline CDR1 and CDR2 sequences are SEHNR and FQNEAQ (reference sequence). CDR3 length: 18 amino acids. Unmatched junction bases numbered 8, after V lost 5 bases and J lost 3 bases. The CDR3 is CASSARDRGRDGANVLTF. In DNA form, the CDR3 reads TGTGCCAGCAGCGCAAGGGACAGGGGGCGAGATGGGGCCAACGTCCTGACTTTC. Using reference TRBV7-9 and TRBJ2-6 for the parts outside the CDR3, the full variable domain is DTGVSQNPRHKITKRGQNVTFRCDPISEHNRLYWYRQTLGQGPEFLTYFQNEAQLEKSRLLSDRFSAERPKGSFSTLEIQRTEQGDSAMYLCASSARDRGRDGANVLTFGAGSRLTVL.